This TCR beta chain is drawn from a study of T cell responses to AZD1222 COVID-19 vaccine. J lost 8 bases, V lost 2 bases, and 3 bases had no gene match. The CDR3 runs to 14 residues. Looked up from germline, CDR1 is SGHTA and CDR2 is FQGTGA. Sequencing used immunoSEQ multiplex PCR; TCRdb keeps in-frame clones, though not all of them. The sample contains about 140,000 clones, approximately 86% of which appear only once. The receptor was isolated from an adult who received the MenACWY meningococcal vaccine as a control. The sequencing here drew on peripheral blood, taken 28 days after the second dose of the MenACWY control vaccine. V gene TRBV7-3 combines with J gene TRBJ2-1; 10 nucleotides line up with TRBD2. This chain's CDR3 is CASSLGTSADEQFF. DNA of the CDR3: TGTGCCAGCAGCTTAGGGACTAGCGCGGATGAGCAGTTCTTC.